The entry that follows covers one T cell receptor (beta chain) sequence. Its antigen is unknown. The ends were cut back, 5 bases at V and 7 bases at J, with 18 bases in the middle. From germline, CDR1 is SGHVS and CDR2 FQNEAQ. This CDR3 has 15 residues. The protocol was immunoSEQ multiplex PCR, while the TCRdb copy is restricted to in-frame clones and leaves out a portion. Of a few million clones listed, 93% are singletons. This entry belongs to a study of shared clonotypes between healthy human individuals. Overall study: Samples came from a couple of female and a few male donors aged 18 to 49.

Naive CD8 cells comprised CD45RO-negative, CCR7-positively selected cells, excluding terminally differentiated effector memory CD45RA+ cells. Recent acute infections and vaccinations were absent in the healthy HIV-negative adult donors. Broader study findings: Non-shared clonotypes had lower generation probabilities than clonotypes shared by all four sorted-subset donors. Generally, naive subsets (rather than memory subsets) showed larger estimated richness.

The chain recombines TRBV7-8 with TRBJ1-5; weak D call: TRBD1 (5 bases). The sequence came from a man younger than 30 in good health. Some clones in this sample may be carry-over from other donors' samples. Sequenced material: naive CD8+ T cells from PBMCs. CDR3 DNA: TGTGCCAGCAGCCCGAAGGTAGGGACGGGCCAGCCCCAGCATTTT. It specifies CASSPKVGTGQPQHF.